These 17 T cell receptor beta chains were all obtained from the same sample, sequenced in a study of blood T cell repertoires in COVID-19. Sequenced by immunoSEQ multiplex PCR; TCRdb stores in-frame clones only, minus some. The table shows about 330,000 clones, with 80% to 90% occurring only once. The sequenced material came from PBMCs or T cells enriched from blood (not recorded which). Every receptor here comes from a woman in her 30s who had recovered from COVID-19.

The V and J genes are TRBV19 and TRBJ2-7; 14 bases are shared with TRBD2. In germline, CDR1 is LNHDA, CDR2 SQIVND (reference sequence). Losses at the gene ends were 4 bases for V and 5 bases for J; bases not matched to a gene: 7. The CDR3 has 16 residues. In DNA form, the CDR3 reads TGTGCCAGTAGTACACCGGGACTAGCGGGGGAGGACGAGCAGTACTTC. Translated, it gives CASSTPGLAGEDEQYF.

This clone was recorded once. This chain links TRBV19 with TRBJ1-6; D not certain. The germline V and J ends were trimmed by 5 bases and 4 bases, with 12 bases remaining between them. CDR1 and CDR2 (germline): LNHDA, SQIVND (reference sequence). This CDR3 has 15 residues. The CDR3 nucleotides read TGTGCCAGTAGTCCGCCGGGTCATTATAATTCACCCCTCCACTTT. Translating it yields CASSPPGHYNSPLHF.

The chain carries TRBV6-5 and TRBJ1-2; D is unclear. There are 14 residues in the CDR3. CDR1 and CDR2 (germline): MNHEY, SVGAGI. With 0 bases removed from V and 7 bases from J, the gap between germline ends came to 12 bases. The CDR3 is CASSYSRQPFGYTF. DNA of the CDR3: TGTGCCAGCAGTTACTCGCGGCAGCCCTTTGGCTACACCTTC.

This rearrangement joins TRBV7-2 to TRBJ1-4; a weak D match, TRBD1 (5 bases). The germline CDR1 and CDR2 sequences are SGHTA and FQGNSA. V was clipped by 1 base and J by 6 bases, with 12 bases between them. The CDR3 runs 15 residues. The DNA of the CDR3 is TGTGCCAGCAGCTTAGGGGGCCGAGCAGATGAAAAACTGTTTTTT. Amino acids: CASSLGGRADEKLFF.

The chain is built from TRBV7-9 and TRBJ1-1; D gene ambiguous. CDR1 and CDR2 (germline): SEHNR, FQNEAQ (reference sequence). The CDR3 is 14 amino acids. Trimming pared 2 bases from V and 1 base from J, leaving 8 bases between. CDR3: CASSLPGRNTEAFF. The DNA of the CDR3 is TGTGCCAGCAGCTTACCAGGCCGGAACACTGAAGCTTTCTTT. Full variable domain (missing parts from reference TRBV7-9 and TRBJ1-1): DTGVSQNPRHKITKRGQNVTFRCDPISEHNRLYWYRQTLGQGPEFLTYFQNEAQLEKSRLLSDRFSAERPKGSFSTLEIQRTEQGDSAMYLCASSLPGRNTEAFFGQGTRLTVV.

V and J are TRBV3-1 (or the pseudogene TRBV3-2) and TRBJ1-3; no clear D. Trimming took 1 base from V and 5 from J, leaving 3 bases between them. Germline CDR1 is LGHDT and CDR2 is YNNKEL (reference sequence). This CDR3 region has 12 residues. The chain's CDR3 is CASSQGRNTIYF. Here the CDR3 DNA reads TGTGCCAGCAGCCAAGGGCGAAACACCATATATTTT.

The V gene is TRBV28, the J gene TRBJ1-2, with D possibly TRBD1 on 5 matching bases. The CDR3 extends over 14 amino acids. V lost 7 bases and J 3 bases, leaving 15 bases between the germline ends. The germline CDR1 and CDR2 sequences are MDHEN and SYDVKM. CDR3 nucleotides: TGTGCCAGCACTCCCCCGGGGGAATACTATGGCTACACCTTC. Translation: CASTPPGEYYGYTF.

This clone was seen a few times. The chain links TRBV4-2 to TRBJ1-1, with a tentative D call TRBD1 (6 bases). Per the germline V gene, CDR1 is LGHNA and CDR2 is YNFKEQ. V lost 1 base and J lost 2, with 17 bases in between. This CDR3 region has 17 residues. The CDR3 loop reads CASSQGRRAGGNTEAFF. The CDR3 nucleotides read TGTGCCAGCAGCCAAGGGCGTCGTGCGGGGGGCAACACTGAAGCTTTCTTT.

This clone occurred once. In the same sample, other DNA sequences code for this CDR3. The chain links TRBV9 to TRBJ2-7, with a weak D call TRBD2 (6 bases). Looked up from germline, CDR1 is SGDLS and CDR2 is YYNGEE. This CDR3 spans 14 amino acids. The germline V and J ends were trimmed by 0 bases and 0 bases, with 7 bases remaining between them. The chain's CDR3 is CASSVDGSSYEQYF. As DNA, the CDR3 is TGTGCCAGCAGCGTAGACGGGAGCTCCTACGAGCAGTACTTC.

The V and J genes are TRBV10-3 and TRBJ2-1, with D perhaps TRBD2 (7 bases). The CDR3 totals 13 residues. Germline V CDR1 and CDR2: ENHRY, SYGVKD. V dropped 9 bases and J dropped 12 bases, with 21 bases sitting between them. Here the CDR3 reads CAIQGRGQGSQFF. Written as DNA, the CDR3 is TGTGCCATTCAGGGGCGGGGGCAAGGTTCGCAGTTCTTC.

The chain uses TRBV9 and TRBJ2-1; D might be TRBD1 (6 bases). CDR1 and CDR2 from the germline V gene are SGDLS and YYNGEE. Trimming pared 4 bases from V and 2 bases from J, leaving 16 bases between. The CDR3 runs 16 residues. CDR3 amino acids: CASSPTRTVPYNEQFF. CDR3 bases: TGTGCCAGCAGCCCCACTAGGACAGTCCCCTACAATGAGCAGTTCTTC.

The chain employs TRBV5-4 and TRBJ1-6, with TRBD1 matching over 7 bases. The V gene end was trimmed by 6 bases and the J gene end by 5 bases; junction bases not matched to a gene: 8. Germline V gives CDR1 SGHNT, CDR2 YYREEE (reference sequence). The CDR3 consists of 15 residues. The CDR3 here is CASTFPGQNNSPLHF. The CDR3 region has the DNA TGTGCCAGCACATTCCCGGGACAGAATAATTCACCCCTCCACTTT.

The chain uses TRBV25-1 and TRBJ2-7; D might be TRBD2 (6 bases). CDR3 size: 10 residues. The germline CDR1 and CDR2 sequences are MGHDK and SYGVNS. Trimming removed 11 bases at V and 7 bases at J, with 12 bases between. The CDR3 DNA follows: TGTGCCCCGACTAGAGGGGAGCAGTACTTC. Encoded protein: CAPTRGEQYF.

The chain couples TRBV28 to TRBJ1-2, with D possibly TRBD1 on 6 matching bases. V dropped 2 bases and J dropped 4 bases, with 17 bases sitting between them. Germline lookup yields CDR1 MDHEN and CDR2 SYDVKM. The CDR3 runs to 16 residues. DNA of the CDR3: TGTGCCAGCAGTTTAGGAGGACAGTTGGGTTCCTATGGCTACACCTTC. The encoded protein is CASSLGGQLGSYGYTF.

In nucleotides, the CDR3 is TGTGCCAGCAGCTTAGGACCGGGGAACTATGGCTACACCTTC. This gives the protein CASSLGPGNYGYTF. The chain recombines TRBV7-2 with TRBJ1-2; no clear D gene. V was pared by 1 base and J by 2 bases, with 8 bases between. Germline lookup yields CDR1 SGHTA and CDR2 FQGNSA. The CDR3 totals 14 residues.

The rearrangement uses TRBV7-6 and TRBJ2-1, with TRBD2 matching 11 bases. Germline CDR1 and CDR2: SGHVS and FNYEAQ. This CDR3 contains 16 residues. V was clipped by 5 bases and J by 10 bases; unmatched bases: 13. In nucleotides, the CDR3 is TGTGCCAGCAGCCCCCAGCTAGCGGGGGGATCCCTGGAGCAGTTCTTC. It codes for CASSPQLAGGSLEQFF.

V and J are TRBV24-1 and TRBJ2-2; 10 bases map to TRBD1. This CDR3 is 19 amino acids long. Germline assignment: CDR1 KGHDR and CDR2 SFDVKD. V was pared by 0 bases and J by 2 bases, with 8 bases of the junction left unmatched. The CDR3 spells CATSDLAPGQGLNTGELFF. CDR3 coding DNA: TGTGCCACCAGTGATTTGGCACCGGGACAGGGGCTAAACACCGGGGAGCTGTTTTTT.